Listed here are 5 T cell receptor beta chains from one sample, sequenced in a study of blood T cell repertoires in COVID-19 (dated by TCRdb to about 2020). Library prep was done by the immunoSEQ multiplex PCR assay. TCRdb stores this immuneACCESS table with in-frame sequences only. Part of the clones is absent; in the studies checked, under half of the shortfall reflects unresolved V genes, and no reason is known for the rest. For this sample the table gives over 20,000 clones, of which more than 70% were detected only once. The ten largest clones take up about 30% of the sample. The material sequenced was peripheral blood. The receptor set was obtained from a human donor with active COVID-19. The donor label of this sample is uncertain.

This clone was observed a few times. The CDR3 sequence is CASSHRDRDYEQYF. The CDR3 nucleotides read TGTGCCAGCAGCCACCGGGACAGGGACTACGAGCAGTACTTC. The chain carries TRBV7-9 and TRBJ2-7; 9 nucleotides agree with TRBD1. CDR1 and CDR2 (germline): SEHNR, FQNEAQ (reference sequence). The length of the CDR3 is 14 residues. V gave up 5 bases and J gave up 3 bases; unmatched junction bases: 5.

By frequency in the sample, this clone is hyperexpanded. The identical CDR3 is also encoded by other nucleotide sequences in the sample. V and J are TRBV21-1 and TRBJ2-1; TRBD2 is the table's D call, not checked against the DNA. TRBV21-1 is classified as a pseudogene. The CDR3 length is 15 residues. CDR3 nucleotides: TGTGCCAGCAGCAATAGCGGGAATCCCACCGGTGAGCAGTTCTTC. Translated, it gives CASSNSGNPTGEQFF.

This clone was seen a few times. CDR3 sequence: CASSYSRFSYNEQFF. CDR3 in DNA: TGTGCCAGCAGTTACTCGCGGTTCTCCTACAATGAGCAGTTCTTC. This sequence joins TRBV6-6 and TRBJ2-1; no clear D. The CDR3 covers 15 residues. Trimming removed 0 bases at V and 0 bases at J, with 6 bases between. Germline V gene lookup returns CDR1 MNHNY and CDR2 SVGAGI (reference sequence).

In DNA form, the CDR3 reads TGCAGCGTTGACGAGGGAAACACCATATATTTT. It encodes CSVDEGNTIYF. The J gene is TRBJ1-3, the V gene TRBV29-1, with D unresolved. The CDR3 is made up of 11 amino acids. Germline assignment: CDR1 SQVTM and CDR2 ANQGSEA. The V end lost 3 bases, the J end lost 4 bases, and 4 bases lay between the germline ends.

The gene calls are TRBV16 and TRBJ2-7; 8 nucleotides match TRBD1. Trimming at V came to 4 bases and at J to 0 bases, leaving 5 bases not matched to a gene. Germline V gene lookup returns CDR1 KGHSY and CDR2 FQNENV. This CDR3 spans 15 amino acids. The CDR3: CASSPRDRRSYEQYF. CDR3 DNA sequence: TGTGCCAGCAGCCCCCGGGACAGGCGCTCCTACGAGCAGTACTTC.